The 11 T cell receptor beta chains listed next were all sequenced from one sample in a study of T cell repertoires in cytomegalovirus infection. TCRdb called the reads again in MiXCR, with one record for every CDR3 protein. The table shows a few hundred thousand distinct CDR3 sequences, with around 27% occurring only once. The sequencing sample was made of PBMCs. Receptor source: a human donor in good health (CMV status not recorded). Some clones in this sample may be carry-over from other donors' samples.

This clonotype has ten or more counts. This rearrangement joins TRBV7-2 to TRBJ1-2; D remains unclear. The CDR3 has 12 residues. V was cut by 4 bases and J by 4 bases, with 7 bases left in between. Germline V gene sequence: CDR1 SGHTA, CDR2 FQGNSA. As DNA, the CDR3 is TGTGCCAGCAGCTACGCGGGCTATGGCTACACCTTC. Protein product: CASSYAGYGYTF.

V gene TRBV20-1 combines with J gene TRBJ2-1; 8 bases map to TRBD2. This CDR3 is built from 14 residues. Trimming removed 6 bases from V and 7 bases from J; junction bases left unmatched: 11. The germline V gene has CDR1 DFQATT and CDR2 SNEGSKA (reference sequence). The CDR3 is CSATSGRVGNEQFF. The DNA of the CDR3 is TGCAGTGCCACGAGCGGGAGAGTTGGTAATGAGCAGTTCTTC.

V usage is TRBV11-2 and J usage is TRBJ2-4; 11 bases align to TRBD2. V lost 4 bases to trimming and J lost 0 bases; unmatched junction nucleotides: 8. The CDR3 is made up of 18 amino acids. Per the germline V gene, CDR1 is SGHAT and CDR2 is FQNNGV. The CDR3 coding sequence is TGTGCCAGCAGCTCGGGGACTAGCGGAAGAGTAGCCAAAAACATTCAGTACTTC. Amino acids: CASSSGTSGRVAKNIQYF.

The chain employs TRBV7-9 and TRBJ2-3, with 7 bases lining up with TRBD2. The CDR3 is 17 amino acids. The junction had 11 bases not matched to a gene; V was cut back by 2 bases and J by 3 bases. The germline V gene encodes CDR1 SEHNR and CDR2 FQNEAQ (reference sequence). Written as DNA, the CDR3 is TGTGCCAGCAGCTTACCCCGGGGAGGGATTAGGACAGATACGCAGTATTTT. It specifies CASSLPRGGIRTDTQYF.

The chain is built from TRBV12-3 or TRBV12-4 and TRBJ1-5, with D unclear. Trimming removed 7 bases from V and 7 bases from J, with 11 bases in between. The CDR3 contains 12 residues. The CDR3 coding sequence is TGTGCCAGCAACATTCTCGGCCAGCCCCAGCATTTT. Its protein product is CASNILGQPQHF.

This clonotype was observed a handful of times. The chain links TRBV19 to TRBJ2-2, with TRBD1 identical over 11 bases. This CDR3 spans 17 amino acids. From germline, CDR1 is LNHDA and CDR2 SQIVND (reference sequence). V dropped 4 bases and J dropped 4; count of bases not matched to a gene: 8. The CDR3 region has the DNA TGTGCCAGTAGTACAGGACAGGGGGCGACGCCCACCGGGGAGCTGTTTTTT. Translating gives CASSTGQGATPTGELFF.

The rearrangement joins TRBV4-3 to TRBJ2-1; D call uncertain. Germline V lookup: CDR1 LGHNA, CDR2 YSLEER. The CDR3 has 13 residues. V lost 0 bases and J lost 5, with 5 bases in between. The CDR3 region has the DNA TGCGCCAGCAGCCAAGATAAGGACAATGAGCAGTTCTTC. Protein product: CASSQDKDNEQFF.

This clonotype was detected a few times. The chain couples TRBV27 to TRBJ2-4; 10 bases are shared with TRBD2. This CDR3 region has 13 residues. In germline, CDR1 is MNHEY, CDR2 SMNVEV (reference sequence). J was trimmed by 4 bases and V by 8 bases; bases with no gene match: 2. CDR3 region: CASGTSEKNIQYF. In nucleotides, the CDR3 is TGTGCCAGCGGGACTAGCGAGAAAAACATTCAGTACTTC.

This clonotype has only a few counts. The CDR3 region is CSARSYRGPYEQYF. Written as DNA, the CDR3 is TGCAGTGCTAGATCTTACAGGGGGCCCTACGAGCAGTACTTC. V is TRBV20-1 and J is TRBJ2-7, with 9 bases aligning to TRBD1. The V gene's germline CDR1 is DFQATT and CDR2 SNEGSKA (reference sequence). The V gene end was trimmed by 2 bases and the J gene end by 2 bases; junction bases not matched to a gene: 4. This CDR3 contains 14 residues.

This clonotype was counted a few times. V and J are TRBV30 and TRBJ1-2; 8 bases map to TRBD1. Per the germline V gene, CDR1 is GTSNPN and CDR2 is SVGIG (reference sequence). With V trimmed by 5 bases and J by 4 bases, 6 bases remained unmatched. The CDR3 totals 13 residues. CDR3 residues: CAWSPGGGYGYTF. CDR3 sequence (DNA): TGTGCCTGGTCTCCAGGGGGCGGCTATGGCTACACCTTC.

The CDR3 sequence is CASRRGQTNTEAFF. The CDR3, as DNA: TGTGCCAGCAGACGGGGACAGACGAACACTGAAGCTTTCTTT. The rearrangement links TRBV12-3 or TRBV12-4 to TRBJ1-1; 7 nucleotides align to TRBD1. The CDR3 covers 14 residues. J lost 1 base, V lost 6 bases, and 5 bases had no gene match.